The sequence of this T cell receptor beta chain was determined in a study of cytomegalovirus exposure and HLA in healthy donors. V was clipped by 0 bases and J by 8 bases; unmatched bases: 6. Germline V gene sequence: CDR1 MGHRA, CDR2 YSYEKL. The CDR3 length is 14 residues. The study ran its PCR with 60 Vbeta and 13 Jbeta primers. The data were produced by immunoSEQ multiplex PCR, yet TCRdb's version contains in-frame clones alone and is incomplete. The sample consists of about 140,000 clones, 80% of them appearing once. This clone was observed a few times. This chain uses TRBV4-1 with TRBJ1-1; 7 nucleotides match TRBD1. Sequencing used PBMCs. This TCR was recovered from a man aged 45 to 65 in good health and CMV-seronegative. The CDR3 loop is CASSQETGLPEAFF. The CDR3 nucleotides read TGCGCCAGCAGCCAAGAGACAGGGCTCCCCGAAGCTTTCTTT.